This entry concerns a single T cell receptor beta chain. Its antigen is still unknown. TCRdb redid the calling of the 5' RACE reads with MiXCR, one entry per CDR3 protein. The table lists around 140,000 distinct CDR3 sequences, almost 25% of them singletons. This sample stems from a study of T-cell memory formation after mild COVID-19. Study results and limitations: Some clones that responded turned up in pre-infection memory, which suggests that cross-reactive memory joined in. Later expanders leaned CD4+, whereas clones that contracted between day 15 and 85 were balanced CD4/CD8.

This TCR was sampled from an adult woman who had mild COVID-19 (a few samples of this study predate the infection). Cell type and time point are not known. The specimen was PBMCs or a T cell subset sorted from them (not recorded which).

CDR3 sequence (DNA): TGTGCCAGTAGCCAGGGTGGGAGGACTGAAGCTTTCTTT. Encoded protein: CASSQGGRTEAFF. The chain employs TRBV19 and TRBJ1-1; TRBD1 might be the D (5 bases). CDR1 and CDR2 from the germline V gene are LNHDA and SQIVND (reference sequence). Trimming pared 6 bases from V and 5 bases from J, leaving 13 bases between. The CDR3 has 13 amino acids.